This paragraph reports one TCR beta chain. Its antigen is not known. The source of the sample is a study of T cells in localized non-small cell lung cancer. The study's findings and limits: For the top 100 tumor clones, a median about 57 also appeared in adjacent lung. Uninvolved nearby lung showed the greatest T cell clonality, exceeding that found in tumor.

V lost 0 bases and J 11 bases, leaving 10 bases between the germline ends. The CDR3 extends over 11 amino acids. Germline CDR1 is GTSNPN and CDR2 is SVGIG (reference sequence). The protocol was immunoSEQ multiplex PCR, while the TCRdb copy is restricted to in-frame clones and leaves out a portion. This sample has some 1,400 clones, with approximately 17% found just once. This chain uses TRBV30 with TRBJ2-5; maybe TRBD1 (5 bases). This TCR was sampled from a woman between 40 and 69 years old with stage I lung adenocarcinoma. This material consisted of lung tumor tissue, taken before any cancer treatment. CDR3 in amino acids: CAWSVPAGQYF. CDR3 bases: TGTGCCTGGAGTGTACCGGCAGGGCAGTACTTC.